A selection of T cell receptor beta chains follows, all from one sample in a study of radiation and T cells in renal cell carcinoma. Only in-frame clones appear in the TCRdb table, and some are missing; sequencing was by immunoSEQ multiplex PCR. In the table there are 100,000 to 150,000 clones, around 81% of which are singletons. The specimen was blood, collected from a patient whose treatment included radiotherapy and nephrectomy. The receptors stem from a man between 45 and 60 years old with renal cell carcinoma. The CDR3 runs from the conserved cysteine through the conserved F or W. Each record gives: J gene, D gene, clone size, V gene, CDR3 DNA, CDR3 protein. A D gene is named only where the DNA matches it firmly. Only some rows state a clone size, as once, few, many or a class for expanded clones.

j_call: TRBJ1-2
d_call: -
clone_size: -
v_call: TRBV5-1
cdr3_nt: TGCGCCAGCAGCGTAACTTGGGGGGGCGACTATGGCTACACCTTC
cdr3_aa: CASSVTWGGDYGYTF

j_call: TRBJ1-2
d_call: -
clone_size: -
v_call: TRBV13
cdr3_nt: TGTGCCAGCAGCTACCCGGCAGGGCCTGGCTACACCTTC
cdr3_aa: CASSYPAGPGYTF

j_call: TRBJ2-3
d_call: -
clone_size: once
v_call: TRBV6-1
cdr3_nt: TGTGCCAGCAGTGAGGGCGGGAACACAGATACGCAGTATTTT
cdr3_aa: CASSEGGNTDTQYF

j_call: TRBJ2-2
d_call: -
clone_size: -
v_call: TRBV6-6
cdr3_nt: TGTGCCAGCATCGAATTGGGGATAAGCACCGGGGAGCTGTTTTTT
cdr3_aa: CASIELGISTGELFF

j_call: TRBJ1-5
d_call: TRBD1
clone_size: -
v_call: TRBV6-5
cdr3_nt: TGTGCCAGCAGTTTGGGACAGGGTGGCAATCAGCCCCAGCATTTT
cdr3_aa: CASSLGQGGNQPQHF

j_call: TRBJ1-2
d_call: TRBD1
clone_size: -
v_call: TRBV5-1
cdr3_nt: TGCGCCAGCAGCCTGACAGGGGAAGGTGGCTATGGCTACACCTTC
cdr3_aa: CASSLTGEGGYGYTF

j_call: TRBJ2-1
d_call: -
clone_size: -
v_call: TRBV9
cdr3_nt: TGTGCCAGCAGCGTAGGGTCAGACTCCTACAATGAGCAGTTCTTC
cdr3_aa: CASSVGSDSYNEQFF

j_call: TRBJ2-6
d_call: TRBD1
clone_size: -
v_call: TRBV7-2
cdr3_nt: TGTGCCAGCAGCTCGGGGACAGGTTCCTCTGGGGCCAACGTCCTGACTTTC
cdr3_aa: CASSSGTGSSGANVLTF

j_call: TRBJ2-2
d_call: TRBD2
clone_size: -
v_call: TRBV5-6
cdr3_nt: TGTGCCAGCAGCCAGCCGGGGATTGTAGCGGGCCTCGTCGCCGGGGAGCTGTTTTTT
cdr3_aa: CASSQPGIVAGLVAGELFF

j_call: TRBJ2-7
d_call: TRBD1
clone_size: -
v_call: TRBV27
cdr3_nt: TGTGCCAGCAGTTTCAGTAGGTCTACAGGGGGCGAGCAGTACTTC
cdr3_aa: CASSFSRSTGGEQYF

j_call: TRBJ1-2
d_call: TRBD1
clone_size: -
v_call: TRBV30
cdr3_nt: TGTGCCTGGAGCGGTACAGGGGGCGGCTATGGCTACACCTTC
cdr3_aa: CAWSGTGGGYGYTF

j_call: TRBJ2-5
d_call: TRBD1
clone_size: -
v_call: TRBV6-1
cdr3_nt: TGTGCCAGCAGTGAACCTTCTGGACAGGGGGGATTGATGGAGACCCAGTACTTC
cdr3_aa: CASSEPSGQGGLMETQYF

j_call: TRBJ2-5
d_call: -
clone_size: -
v_call: TRBV2
cdr3_nt: TGTGCCAGCAGTGGAGCCTATCAAGAGACCCAGTACTTC
cdr3_aa: CASSGAYQETQYF

j_call: TRBJ2-1
d_call: -
clone_size: -
v_call: TRBV13
cdr3_nt: TGTGCCAGCAGCAACTCCCCGCGACCGGCCCCCTACAATGAGCAGTTCTTC
cdr3_aa: CASSNSPRPAPYNEQFF

j_call: TRBJ2-7
d_call: TRBD2
clone_size: -
v_call: TRBV6-5
cdr3_nt: TGTGCCAGCAGGCTGTCGGGAGGAAGTTTGGTGCAGTACTTC
cdr3_aa: CASRLSGGSLVQYF

j_call: TRBJ2-3
d_call: -
clone_size: -
v_call: TRBV4-3
cdr3_nt: TGCGCCAGCAGCCAAGATGGGGGGCTGGATACGCAGTATTTT
cdr3_aa: CASSQDGGLDTQYF

j_call: TRBJ2-2
d_call: -
clone_size: -
v_call: TRBV7-9
cdr3_nt: TGTGCCAGCAGCCCCGAGGGGGGTTGGGAGCTGTTTTTT
cdr3_aa: CASSPEGGWELFF

j_call: TRBJ2-3
d_call: -
clone_size: -
v_call: TRBV30
cdr3_nt: TGTGCCTGGAGTCGGGCCCGCGATACGCAGTATTTT
cdr3_aa: CAWSRARDTQYF

j_call: TRBJ2-5
d_call: -
clone_size: -
v_call: TRBV28
cdr3_nt: TGTGCCAGCAGTTTAGCTGAGACCCAGTACTTC
cdr3_aa: CASSLAETQYF

j_call: TRBJ2-7
d_call: -
clone_size: -
v_call: TRBV14
cdr3_nt: TGTGCCAGCAGTCGGAATTCCTACGAGCAGTACTTC
cdr3_aa: CASSRNSYEQYF

j_call: TRBJ1-6
d_call: TRBD1
clone_size: -
v_call: TRBV6-5
cdr3_nt: TGTGCCAGCAGCATCACAGGGGGCAATTCACCCCTCCACTTT
cdr3_aa: CASSITGGNSPLHF

j_call: TRBJ2-5
d_call: -
clone_size: -
v_call: TRBV11-1
cdr3_nt: TGTGCCAGCAGCCCAGGACTTGGGGAGACCCAGTACTTC
cdr3_aa: CASSPGLGETQYF

j_call: TRBJ1-2
d_call: -
clone_size: -
v_call: TRBV30
cdr3_nt: TGTGCCTGGAGTTCAACCGGGACAATCCCCGCTGGCTTGTATGGCTACACCTTC
cdr3_aa: CAWSSTGTIPAGLYGYTF

j_call: TRBJ1-1
d_call: -
clone_size: -
v_call: TRBV2
cdr3_nt: TGTGCCAGCAGTGATCGGGGGAGGGCTGAAGCTTTCTTT
cdr3_aa: CASSDRGRAEAFF

j_call: TRBJ2-7
d_call: -
clone_size: -
v_call: TRBV7-9
cdr3_nt: TGTGCCAGCAGCCCAGGGAACTCAGCCTACGAGCAGTACTTC
cdr3_aa: CASSPGNSAYEQYF

j_call: TRBJ2-1
d_call: TRBD2
clone_size: -
v_call: TRBV27
cdr3_nt: TGTGCCAGCAGTTTATTGGGACTAGCGGAATTGGGTGAGCAGTTCTTC
cdr3_aa: CASSLLGLAELGEQFF

j_call: TRBJ2-3
d_call: -
clone_size: -
v_call: TRBV9
cdr3_nt: TGTGCCAGCAGCGTCAGGGTACCAGATACGCAGTATTTT
cdr3_aa: CASSVRVPDTQYF

j_call: TRBJ2-1
d_call: -
clone_size: -
v_call: TRBV12-5
cdr3_nt: TGTGCTAGTGGTTCGACCAGCTCCTACAATGAGCAGTTCTTC
cdr3_aa: CASGSTSSYNEQFF

j_call: TRBJ2-4
d_call: TRBD1
clone_size: once
v_call: TRBV6-1
cdr3_nt: TGTGCCAGCAGTGACGGACAGGAACTAGCCAAAAACATTCAGTACTTC
cdr3_aa: CASSDGQELAKNIQYF

j_call: TRBJ1-1
d_call: -
clone_size: -
v_call: TRBV7-2
cdr3_nt: TGTGCCAGCAGCTTAGCAATACGGACTGAAGCTTTCTTT
cdr3_aa: CASSLAIRTEAFF

j_call: TRBJ2-6
d_call: TRBD2
clone_size: -
v_call: TRBV5-1
cdr3_nt: TGCGCCAGCAGCTTGGCAGGACTAGCGGGAACTGGGGCCAACGTCCTGACTTTC
cdr3_aa: CASSLAGLAGTGANVLTF

j_call: TRBJ1-1
d_call: -
clone_size: -
v_call: TRBV30
cdr3_nt: TGTGTTAGCGAGGACGGAGCTGAAGCTTTCTTT
cdr3_aa: CVSEDGAEAFF

j_call: TRBJ2-7
d_call: -
clone_size: -
v_call: TRBV18
cdr3_nt: TGTGCCAGCTCGACCGCAGGGAACGAGCAGTACTTC
cdr3_aa: CASSTAGNEQYF

j_call: TRBJ1-6
d_call: TRBD1
clone_size: few
v_call: TRBV5-1
cdr3_nt: TGCGCCAGCAGCCCCGAGTTACAGGGGAGCTTGTATAATTCACCCCTCCACTTT
cdr3_aa: CASSPELQGSLYNSPLHF

j_call: TRBJ1-6
d_call: -
clone_size: -
v_call: TRBV6-1
cdr3_nt: TGTGCCAGCAGTGAAAACTGGGACACCTATAATTCACCCCTCCACTTT
cdr3_aa: CASSENWDTYNSPLHF

j_call: TRBJ1-2
d_call: -
clone_size: -
v_call: TRBV28
cdr3_nt: TGTGCCAGCAGTTTGAAAGGGTATGGCTACACCTTC
cdr3_aa: CASSLKGYGYTF

j_call: TRBJ2-5
d_call: -
clone_size: -
v_call: TRBV5-6
cdr3_nt: TGTGCCAGCAGCTTACTGGGCCCGGGGGAGGAGACCCAGTACTTC
cdr3_aa: CASSLLGPGEETQYF

j_call: TRBJ2-2
d_call: -
clone_size: once
v_call: TRBV4-3
cdr3_nt: TGCGCCAGCAAAGCCCAGGGCACCGGGGAGCTGTTTTTT
cdr3_aa: CASKAQGTGELFF

j_call: TRBJ1-5
d_call: -
clone_size: once
v_call: TRBV6-1
cdr3_nt: TGTGCCAGTGCAAGGGAGGTGGACCAGCCCCAGCATTTT
cdr3_aa: CASAREVDQPQHF

j_call: TRBJ2-1
d_call: TRBD2
clone_size: -
v_call: TRBV28
cdr3_nt: TGTGCCAGCAGCTCGTCTTCTGGGCTAGCGGGATTCTACAATGAGCAGTTCTTC
cdr3_aa: CASSSSSGLAGFYNEQFF

j_call: TRBJ1-2
d_call: -
clone_size: -
v_call: TRBV4-1
cdr3_nt: TGCGCCAGCAGCCAAGACAGGAACTATGGCTACACCTTC
cdr3_aa: CASSQDRNYGYTF

j_call: TRBJ1-3
d_call: -
clone_size: -
v_call: TRBV9
cdr3_nt: TGTGCCAGCAGCGTCTCAGGGAACTCTGGAAACACCATATATTTT
cdr3_aa: CASSVSGNSGNTIYF

j_call: TRBJ2-1
d_call: TRBD1
clone_size: -
v_call: TRBV7-6
cdr3_nt: TGTGCCAGCAGCTTAGAGGGACAGGGGATGGGGGAGCAGTTCTTC
cdr3_aa: CASSLEGQGMGEQFF

j_call: TRBJ2-2
d_call: TRBD2
clone_size: -
v_call: TRBV18
cdr3_nt: TGTGCCAGCTCATCCAACCTAGCGGGAGACCACGGGGAGCTGTTTTTT
cdr3_aa: CASSSNLAGDHGELFF

j_call: TRBJ1-2
d_call: TRBD1
clone_size: few
v_call: TRBV6-5
cdr3_nt: TGTGCCAGCAGTTACACCCGGACAGGGGGTAGCTATGGCTACACCTTC
cdr3_aa: CASSYTRTGGSYGYTF